This T cell receptor beta chain was retrieved from a study of T-cell memory formation after mild COVID-19. Broader study findings: CD4+ contracting clones were found mainly in CM and EM, and CD8+ ones in EMRA. Clones shrinking from day 15 to 85 showed even CD4/CD8 mixes; later expanders tilted CD4+. Nothing showed for sure that second-wave clones peaking on day 37 were SARS-CoV-2 specific.

Germline loops: CDR1 SGHTA, CDR2 FQGTGA. The CDR3 length is 18 residues. J lost 0 bases, V lost 0 bases, and 8 bases had no gene match. This clonotype was observed a handful of times. The antigen remains unidentified. Employing constant-segment primers, 5'RACE generated TCR alpha and TCR beta cDNA libraries bearing sample barcodes and UMIs. TCRdb re-called the 5' RACE reads through MiXCR, storing one row per CDR3 protein. This table has around 470,000 distinct CDR3 sequences, over 15% appearing once. Sequenced input: PBMCs or a T cell subset sorted from them (not recorded which). The chain is built from TRBV7-3 and TRBJ1-1; 9 positions agree with TRBD1. The sequence derives from an adult woman who had mild COVID-19 (a few samples of this study predate the infection). Cell type and time point are not known. The CDR3 DNA sequence: TGTGCCAGCAGCTTAACTAGGCCCACAGGGGGCTTGAACACTGAAGCTTTCTTT. Translated, it gives CASSLTRPTGGLNTEAFF.